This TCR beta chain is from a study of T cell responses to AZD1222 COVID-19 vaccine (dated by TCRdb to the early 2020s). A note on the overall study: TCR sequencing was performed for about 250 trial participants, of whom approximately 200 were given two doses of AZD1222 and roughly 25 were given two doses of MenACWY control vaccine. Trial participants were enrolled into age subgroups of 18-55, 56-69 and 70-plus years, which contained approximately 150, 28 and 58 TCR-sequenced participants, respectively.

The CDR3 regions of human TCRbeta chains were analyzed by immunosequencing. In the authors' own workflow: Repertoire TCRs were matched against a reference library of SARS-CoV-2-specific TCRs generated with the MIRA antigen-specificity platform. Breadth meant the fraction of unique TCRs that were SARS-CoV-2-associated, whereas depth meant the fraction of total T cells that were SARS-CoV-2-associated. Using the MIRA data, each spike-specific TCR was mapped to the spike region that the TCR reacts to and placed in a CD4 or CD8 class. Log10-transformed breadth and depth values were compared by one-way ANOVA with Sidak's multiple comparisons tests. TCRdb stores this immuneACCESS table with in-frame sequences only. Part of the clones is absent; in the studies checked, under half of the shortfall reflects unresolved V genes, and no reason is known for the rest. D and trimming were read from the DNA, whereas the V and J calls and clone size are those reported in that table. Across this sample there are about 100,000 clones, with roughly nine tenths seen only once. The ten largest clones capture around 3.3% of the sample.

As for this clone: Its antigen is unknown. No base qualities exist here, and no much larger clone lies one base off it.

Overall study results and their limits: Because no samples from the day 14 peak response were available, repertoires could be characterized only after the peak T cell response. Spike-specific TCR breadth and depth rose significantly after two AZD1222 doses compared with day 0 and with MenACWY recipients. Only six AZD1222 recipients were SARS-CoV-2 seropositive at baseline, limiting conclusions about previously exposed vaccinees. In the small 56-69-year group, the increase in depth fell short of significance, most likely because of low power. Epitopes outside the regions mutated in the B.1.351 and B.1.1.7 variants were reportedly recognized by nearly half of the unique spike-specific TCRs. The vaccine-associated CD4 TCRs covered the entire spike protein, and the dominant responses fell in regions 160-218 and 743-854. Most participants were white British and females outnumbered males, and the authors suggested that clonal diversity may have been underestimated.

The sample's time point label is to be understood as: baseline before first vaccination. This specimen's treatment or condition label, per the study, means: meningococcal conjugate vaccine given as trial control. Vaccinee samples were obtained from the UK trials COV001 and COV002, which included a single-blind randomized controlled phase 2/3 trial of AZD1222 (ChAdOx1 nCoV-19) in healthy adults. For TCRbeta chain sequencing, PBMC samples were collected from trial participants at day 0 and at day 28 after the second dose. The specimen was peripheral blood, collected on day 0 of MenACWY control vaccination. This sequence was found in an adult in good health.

The DNA sequence is given as TGCGCCAGCAGCCCCAGCGAGGGGTACGAGCAGTACTTC. It codes for CASSPSEGYEQYF. The sequence is built from TRBV4-1 and TRBJ2-7, with the D gene tentatively TRBD1 or TRBD2, based on 5 matching bases in each. Measured from the cysteine to the phenylalanine, the CDR3 is 13 residues long. The only DNA kept is the CDR3, 39 bases in frame from the first base. The germline V gene gives CDR1 as MGHRA and CDR2 as YSYEKL. Trimming removed 4 bases from V and 4 bases from J, leaving 11 bases between the germline ends.